The clone carrying this T cell receptor (beta chain) occurred many times. Its antigen is not identified. The data were taken from a study of T cell repertoires in cytomegalovirus infection. Findings of the study overall: Ex vivo, HLA-C-restricted CMV-specific TCR beta clonotypes prevailed over the rest of the response.

One entry per CDR3 protein results from TCRdb running MiXCR on the reads. The sample yields about 260,000 distinct CDR3 sequences, approximately 9.1% seen once. The receptor comes from a human donor in good health (CMV status not recorded). Some clones in this sample may be carry-over from other donors' samples. The sample comprised PBMCs.

The CDR3 here is CASSQDLLGQEQFF. CDR3 coding DNA: TGTGCCAGCAGCCAGGACCTTCTTGGGCAGGAGCAGTTCTTC. The rearrangement uses TRBV7-8 and TRBJ2-1; no definite D call. This CDR3 is built from 14 residues. Germline lookup yields CDR1 SGHVS and CDR2 FQNEAQ. V was shortened by 5 bases and J by 10 bases, with 18 bases between the two germline ends.